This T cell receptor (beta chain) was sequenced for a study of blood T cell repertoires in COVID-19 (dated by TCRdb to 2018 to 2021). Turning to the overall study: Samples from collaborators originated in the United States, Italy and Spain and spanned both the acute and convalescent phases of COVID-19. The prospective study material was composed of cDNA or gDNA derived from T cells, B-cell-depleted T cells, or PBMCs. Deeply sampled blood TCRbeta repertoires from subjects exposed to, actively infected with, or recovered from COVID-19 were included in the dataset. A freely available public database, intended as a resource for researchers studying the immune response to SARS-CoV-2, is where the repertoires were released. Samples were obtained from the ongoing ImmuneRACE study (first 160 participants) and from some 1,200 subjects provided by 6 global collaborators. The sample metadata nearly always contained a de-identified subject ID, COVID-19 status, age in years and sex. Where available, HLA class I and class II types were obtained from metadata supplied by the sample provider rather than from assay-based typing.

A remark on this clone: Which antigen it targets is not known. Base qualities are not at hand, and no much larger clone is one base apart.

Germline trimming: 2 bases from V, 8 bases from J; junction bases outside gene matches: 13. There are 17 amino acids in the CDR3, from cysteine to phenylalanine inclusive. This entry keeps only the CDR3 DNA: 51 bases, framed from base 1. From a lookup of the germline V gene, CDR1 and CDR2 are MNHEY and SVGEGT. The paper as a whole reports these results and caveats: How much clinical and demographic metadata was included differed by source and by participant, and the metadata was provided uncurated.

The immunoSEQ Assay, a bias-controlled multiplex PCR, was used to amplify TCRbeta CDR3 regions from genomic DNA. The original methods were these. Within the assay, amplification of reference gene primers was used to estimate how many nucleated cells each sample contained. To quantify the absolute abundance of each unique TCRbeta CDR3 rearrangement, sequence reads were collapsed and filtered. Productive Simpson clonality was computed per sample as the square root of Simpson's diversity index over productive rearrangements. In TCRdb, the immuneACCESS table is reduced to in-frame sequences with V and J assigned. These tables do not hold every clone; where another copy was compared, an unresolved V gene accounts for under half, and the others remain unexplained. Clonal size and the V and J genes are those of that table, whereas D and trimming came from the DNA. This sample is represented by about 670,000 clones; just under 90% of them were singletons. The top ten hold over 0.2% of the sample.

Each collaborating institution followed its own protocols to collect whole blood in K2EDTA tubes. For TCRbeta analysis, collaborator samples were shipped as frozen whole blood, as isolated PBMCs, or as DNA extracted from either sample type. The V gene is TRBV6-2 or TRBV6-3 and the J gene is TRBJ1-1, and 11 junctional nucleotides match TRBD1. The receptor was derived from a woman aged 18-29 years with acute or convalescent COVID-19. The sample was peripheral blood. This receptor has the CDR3 CASSYPLPGQGGLEAFF. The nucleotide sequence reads TGTGCCAGCAGTTACCCCCTCCCGGGACAGGGGGGACTGGAAGCTTTCTTT.